This entry lists 18 T cell receptor beta chains sequenced from one sample in a study of regulatory T cells in long-lasting Graves disease. Library construction for TCR beta used iRepertoire HTBI primers and Arm-PCR of CDR3 regions. TCRdb fed the multiplex PCR reads into MiXCR, producing one record per CDR3 protein. This table has under 700,000 distinct CDR3 sequences, roughly 15% appearing once. Time point of the sample: newly diagnosed GD, antithyroid drugs for less than 3 months. Isolated PBMC RNA provided the starting material for the TCR library. These data were also filed under a second study, of T cells in Graves' hyperthyroidism and ophthalmopathy.

The sequenced sample was peripheral blood mononuclear cells (PBMCs), obtained at new diagnosis, from a patient treated with antithyroid drugs. The receptors derive from a woman aged 40 to 65 with Graves disease.

Ten or more counts support this clonotype. The chain is built from TRBV5-1 and TRBJ1-1; 8 bases fit TRBD1. Germline CDR1 is SGHRS and CDR2 is YFSETQ. This CDR3 spans 15 amino acids. Germline trimming cut 1 base from V and 5 bases from J; bases unmatched to any gene: 7. The CDR3 sequence: CASSLSRTGWTEAFF. CDR3 sequence (DNA): TGCGCCAGCAGCTTGTCGCGGACAGGGTGGACTGAAGCTTTCTTT.

At least ten counts were recorded for this clonotype. The CDR3 sequence is CASSYRGWDYGYTF. CDR3 bases: TGTGCCAGCAGCTACAGGGGATGGGACTATGGCTACACCTTC. The chain combines TRBV11-2 with TRBJ1-2; TRBD1 matches at 7 bases. The CDR3 runs to 14 residues. The V and J ends lost 4 bases and 3 bases, in that order; junction bases with no gene match: 5. The germline V gene has CDR1 SGHAT and CDR2 FQNNGV.

This clonotype was observed many times. This chain uses TRBV18 with TRBJ1-4; 7 bases fit TRBD1. With 2 bases clipped from V and 4 bases from J, the junction kept 4 bases outside the gene matches. The CDR3 length is 15 residues. CDR1 is KGHSH, CDR2 LQKENI, per germline. The CDR3 sequence: CASSPIRDSNEKLFF. The CDR3 bases are TGTGCCAGCTCACCAATCCGGGACAGTAATGAAAAACTGTTTTTT.

This clonotype was detected only a few times. V gene TRBV4-1 combines with J gene TRBJ1-1; D call uncertain. This CDR3 region has 15 residues. The germline V gene encodes CDR1 MGHRA and CDR2 YSYEKL. V was clipped by 0 bases and J by 2 bases, with 10 bases between them. The CDR3 sequence: CASSQEGRYNTEAFF. The CDR3 DNA sequence: TGCGCCAGCAGCCAAGAGGGCAGATACAACACTGAAGCTTTCTTT.

The rearrangement joins TRBV20-1 to TRBJ2-6; D is undetermined. The length of the CDR3 is 12 residues. Looked up from germline, CDR1 is DFQATT and CDR2 is SNEGSKA (reference sequence). Trimming stripped 3 bases from V and 4 bases from J, with 4 bases between. The CDR3 is CSARGGANVLTF. CDR3 coding DNA: TGCAGTGCTAGGGGGGGGGCCAACGTCCTGACTTTC.

This clonotype showed up just a few times. The chain uses TRBV6-9 and TRBJ2-1; D gene uncertain. The end of the DNA aligns better with TRBJ2-5, so the J call may be wrong. The length of the CDR3 is 13 residues. Per the germline V gene, CDR1 is MNHGY and CDR2 is SVAAGI. CDR3 coding DNA: TGTGCCAGCAGTTACGAAACCTTTCAGACCCAGTACTTC. The encoded protein is CASSYETFQTQYF.

Many counts were recorded for this clonotype. V gene TRBV11-2 combines with J gene TRBJ2-2; D perhaps matches TRBD1 (5 bases). Germline assignment: CDR1 SGHAT and CDR2 FQNNGV. The CDR3 runs to 15 residues. Deletions cut 0 bases from V and 3 bases from J, with 8 bases between. The CDR3 loop reads CASSLEQVYTGELFF. DNA of the CDR3: TGTGCCAGCAGCTTAGAACAGGTTTACACCGGGGAGCTGTTTTTT.

This clonotype occurred many times. V is TRBV5-1 and J is TRBJ1-1; 7 nucleotides line up with TRBD1. This CDR3 is 16 amino acids long. Unmatched junction bases numbered 15, after V lost 4 bases and J lost 6 bases. Per the germline V gene, CDR1 is SGHRS and CDR2 is YFSETQ. The CDR3 spells CASSLRQGIVTAEAFF. The CDR3, as DNA: TGCGCCAGCAGCCTAAGACAGGGAATCGTTACCGCTGAAGCTTTCTTT.

This clonotype came up many times. The V call is TRBV5-1, the J call TRBJ1-5, with 10 bases identical to TRBD1. The CDR3 is made up of 15 amino acids. Germline-derived CDR1 and CDR2 are SGHRS and YFSETQ. Trimming removed 4 bases from V and 2 bases from J; junction bases left unmatched: 3. CDR3 region: CASSEGTGGNQPQHF. The CDR3 DNA reads TGCGCCAGCAGCGAAGGGACAGGGGGCAATCAGCCCCAGCATTTT.

This clonotype was counted many times. This chain joins TRBV2 and TRBJ1-6; TRBD1 is a possible D gene (5 bases). The CDR3 is 17 residues long. V was pared by 6 bases and J by 10 bases, with 25 bases between. CDR1 is SNHLY, CDR2 FYNNEI, per germline. The CDR3, as DNA: TGTGCCAGCAGCTCGGGGGGAGGAAGGGCGGCTAACTCACCCCTCCACTTT. The encoded protein is CASSSGGGRAANSPLHF.

This clonotype was seen at least ten times. V and J are TRBV6-1 and TRBJ2-3; 9 positions agree with TRBD2. Germline V gene lookup returns CDR1 MNHNS and CDR2 SASEGT. Losses at the gene ends were 7 bases for V and 0 bases for J; bases not matched to a gene: 8. The CDR3 spans 16 residues. The CDR3 DNA is TGTGCCAGCACCGACCTAGCGGGGAGTAGCACAGATACGCAGTATTTT. This sequence encodes CASTDLAGSSTDTQYF.

This clonotype was picked up one time. The chain joins TRBV5-1 to TRBJ2-1, with D possibly matching TRBD1 (5 bases). The V and J ends lost 0 bases and 5 bases respectively, with 9 bases between them. The length of the CDR3 is 14 residues. The germline V gene has CDR1 SGHRS and CDR2 YFSETQ. CDR3 nucleotides: TGCGCCAGCAGCTTGGGAACAGGAAACAATGAGCAGTTCTTC. Its translation is CASSLGTGNNEQFF.

V and J are TRBV20-1 and TRBJ2-1; D is uncertain. The CDR3 length is 13 residues. V shed 6 bases and J shed 8 bases, with 17 bases lying between them. Germline CDR1 DFQATT, CDR2 SNEGSKA (reference sequence). The CDR3 region has the DNA TGCAGTGCCAAGTACCCTTCCAGCCATGAGCAGTTCTTC. It encodes CSAKYPSSHEQFF.

This clonotype was detected many times. This chain links TRBV5-5 with TRBJ2-3, with a tentative D call TRBD1 (5 bases). V lost 0 bases to trimming and J lost 0 bases, with 17 bases between them. CDR1 SGHKS and CDR2 YYEKEE come from the germline V gene (reference sequence). This CDR3 spans 18 amino acids. The CDR3 region has the DNA TGTGCCAGCAGCTTGGCAGGGTGGAGCGTACCTAGCACAGATACGCAGTATTTT. It specifies CASSLAGWSVPSTDTQYF.

This clonotype was counted at least ten times. V and J are TRBV12-3 or TRBV12-4 and TRBJ1-1; TRBD1 might be the D (5 bases). The V gene lost 3 bases and the J gene lost 1 base, with 9 bases spanning the gap. CDR3 length: 14 residues. CDR3 sequence reads: CASSFGGTNTEAFF. DNA for the CDR3: TGTGCCAGCAGTTTCGGGGGGACGAACACTGAAGCTTTCTTT.

At least ten counts were recorded for this clonotype. The chain employs TRBV28 and TRBJ2-3; no clear D gene. V lost 2 bases and J 9 bases, leaving 6 bases between the germline ends. Germline V gene data show CDR1 as MDHEN and CDR2 as SYDVKM. The CDR3 has 11 residues. CDR3: CASSLGTTQYF. Written as DNA, the CDR3 is TGTGCCAGCAGTTTAGGCACCACGCAGTATTTT.

The J gene is TRBJ1-2, the V gene TRBV7-9; 11 nucleotides line up with TRBD1. Per germline, CDR1 SEHNR and CDR2 FQNEAQ (reference sequence). J lost 3 bases, V lost 6 bases, and 9 bases had no gene match. CDR3 length: 16 residues. CDR3: CASSSLGTGGYYGYTF. The CDR3 coding sequence is TGTGCCAGCAGTTCTCTGGGGACAGGGGGATACTATGGCTACACCTTC.

The table lists this clonotype with many counts. In DNA form, the CDR3 reads TGCAGTGCTAAAACAGGGGTCGAGGAAAAACTGTTTTTT. Translating gives CSAKTGVEEKLFF. The J gene is TRBJ1-4, the V gene TRBV20-1, with 7 bases that match TRBD1. The trim removed 4 bases at V and 8 bases at J, leaving 7 bases unmatched. Germline assignment: CDR1 DFQATT and CDR2 SNEGSKA (reference sequence). The CDR3 loop spans 13 amino acids.